One and the same sample provided the 14 T cell receptor beta chains below, sequenced in a study of vaccination and CD4 T cells after COVID-19. Treatment: approximately 11-day PBMC culture with coronavirus spike peptide pools or control peptides (ViraFEST assay). Their cognate antigens are unknown. Sequencing of the DNA from cultured CD4+ T cells was carried out with the Oncomine TCR Beta short-read assay. TCRdb re-analysed the PCR reads in MiXCR, keeping a single row per CDR3 protein. This table holds around 21,000 distinct CDR3 sequences, around 55% found once. Sample: CD4+ T cells from blood, cultured in vitro. The receptors were gathered from a human donor who had recovered from COVID-19.

The chain uses TRBV7-9 and TRBJ2-7, with D perhaps TRBD1 or TRBD2 (5 bases each). The length of the CDR3 is 14 residues. Per germline, CDR1 SEHNR and CDR2 FQNEAQ (reference sequence). The V and J ends lost 5 bases and 5 bases respectively, with 16 bases between them. CDR3 amino acids: CASSLGQGRNEQYF. As DNA, the CDR3 is TGTGCCAGCAGCCTCGGGCAGGGACGGAACGAGCAGTACTTC.

This chain joins TRBV12-3 or TRBV12-4 and TRBJ2-5, with D unclear. Deletions cut 2 bases from V and 5 bases from J, with 12 bases between. This CDR3 has 14 residues. The CDR3 loop is CASSLIVSRETQYF. The CDR3 DNA is TGTGCCAGCAGTTTAATCGTCTCCCGGGAGACCCAGTACTTC.

This chain links TRBV15 with TRBJ2-3; 7 positions match TRBD1. Germline CDR1 and CDR2: LNHNV and YYDKDF (reference sequence). The CDR3 covers 16 residues. The V gene end was trimmed by 3 bases and the J gene end by 3 bases; junction bases not matched to a gene: 9. The DNA of the CDR3 is TGTGCCACCAGCAGTGGTTTAACAGGGGTGACAGATACGCAGTATTTT. It specifies CATSSGLTGVTDTQYF.

The chain couples TRBV5-1 to TRBJ2-5; perhaps D is TRBD1 or TRBD2 (5 bases each). Deletions cut 4 bases from V and 5 bases from J, with 18 bases between. This CDR3 contains 15 residues. Germline-derived CDR1 and CDR2 are SGHRS and YFSETQ. The CDR3 is CASSEGTSRWETQYF. The CDR3 coding sequence is TGCGCCAGCAGCGAAGGGACGAGCCGGTGGGAGACCCAGTACTTC.

The chain has TRBV6-1 and TRBJ2-7, with D maybe TRBD1 (5 bases). The CDR3 has 12 residues. Germline assignment: CDR1 MNHNS and CDR2 SASEGT. V lost 7 bases, J lost 3 bases, and 10 bases lay in between. The CDR3: CASTQGVYEQYF. CDR3 bases: TGTGCCAGCACCCAAGGGGTCTACGAGCAGTACTTC.

The chain links TRBV6-2 or TRBV6-3 to TRBJ1-1; D is ambiguous. The CDR3 length is 14 residues. Germline lookup yields CDR1 MNHEY and CDR2 SVGEGT. V gave up 8 bases and J gave up 3 bases, with 16 bases separating them. DNA of the CDR3: TGTGCCAGCTCGTCCGGGGTGGGGTACACTGAAGCTTTCTTT. Translation: CASSSGVGYTEAFF.

The chain employs TRBV6-1 and TRBJ2-7; 7 bases agree with TRBD2. Trimming at V came to 6 bases and at J to 1 base, leaving 3 bases not matched to a gene. Per the germline V gene, CDR1 is MNHNS and CDR2 is SASEGT. CDR3 length equals 13 residues. The DNA of the CDR3 is TGTGCCAGCAGACCCGGGGGGTCCTACGAGCAGTACTTC. Translation: CASRPGGSYEQYF.

This clonotype was counted between two and nine times. The rearrangement joins TRBV7-3 to TRBJ2-5; D might be TRBD2 (6 bases). The CDR3 has 13 amino acids. The V and J ends lost 5 bases and 5 bases respectively, with 12 bases between them. Germline V gene sequence: CDR1 SGHTA, CDR2 FQGTGA. The CDR3 DNA reads TGTGCCAGCAGCCGGGGACTTATGGAGACCCAGTACTTC. Translation gives CASSRGLMETQYF.

This chain links TRBV19 with TRBJ1-2, with 9 bases aligning to TRBD1. This CDR3 has 15 amino acids. The germline gives CDR1 LNHDA, CDR2 SQIVND (reference sequence). V was pared by 3 bases and J by 2 bases, with 4 bases of the junction left unmatched. The CDR3: CASSMGQGGNYGYTF. The CDR3 region has the DNA TGTGCCAGTAGTATGGGACAGGGTGGAAACTATGGCTACACCTTC.

This clonotype was counted only a few times. This chain links TRBV19 with TRBJ1-5, with TRBD1 identical over 7 bases. Trimming at V came to 0 bases and at J to 6 bases, leaving 11 bases not matched to a gene. Germline V lookup: CDR1 LNHDA, CDR2 SQIVND (reference sequence). This CDR3 has 17 residues. This CDR3 reads CASSIEIGRQGGQPQHF. The DNA for the CDR3 is TGTGCCAGTAGTATAGAAATTGGTCGGCAGGGGGGTCAGCCCCAGCATTTT.

This clonotype was seen only once. This chain connects TRBV20-1 to TRBJ2-5, with TRBD2 identical over 7 bases. The V gene end was trimmed by 6 bases and the J gene end by 5 bases; junction bases not matched to a gene: 18. This CDR3 has 16 amino acids. Germline lookup yields CDR1 DFQATT and CDR2 SNEGSKA (reference sequence). The CDR3 nucleotides read TGCAGTGCGCTAGCTTTTCCCCGGGACTATGCCGAGACCCAGTACTTC. Its translation is CSALAFPRDYAETQYF.

This chain joins TRBV7-3 and TRBJ2-2; 12 nucleotides match TRBD2. Trimming took 5 bases from V and 8 from J; bases not matched to a gene: 12. The CDR3 consists of 17 residues. Germline loops: CDR1 SGHTA, CDR2 FQGTGA. The CDR3, as DNA: TGTGCCAGCAGCCTCAGAGGCCTAGCGGGAGGGCAAGGGGAGCTGTTTTTT. This sequence encodes CASSLRGLAGGQGELFF.

This clonotype was counted once. The chain combines TRBV6-4 with TRBJ2-1; TRBD2 aligns across 10 bases. CDR3 length: 14 residues. V shed 3 bases, J shed 9 bases, and the junction held 5 bases outside the gene matches. Germline assignment: CDR1 MRHNA and CDR2 SNTAGT. The CDR3 loop reads CASSEEASGSEQFF. CDR3 in DNA: TGTGCCAGCAGTGAAGAGGCTAGCGGGAGTGAGCAGTTCTTC.

V and J are TRBV15 and TRBJ2-1; tentative D call: TRBD2 (5 bases). The length of the CDR3 is 12 residues. Germline values: CDR1 LNHNV, CDR2 YYDKDF (reference sequence). Trimming removed 4 bases at V and 9 bases at J, with 10 bases between. CDR3 in DNA: TGTGCCACCAGCACCCCCACTAGTGAGCAGTTCTTC. This gives the protein CATSTPTSEQFF.